The clone carrying this T cell receptor (beta chain) has only one observation. The antigen remains unidentified. Both 60 Vbeta primers and 13 Jbeta primers went into the PCR. Data came from immunoSEQ multiplex PCR; TCRdb stores just in-frame clones and leaves some out. The sample lists under 300,000 clones, roughly 89% occurring once. The CDR3 is made up of 14 amino acids. V lost 5 bases to trimming and J lost 1 base, with 12 bases between them. Germline V CDR1 and CDR2: SGHAT, FQNNGV. The data belong to a study of cytomegalovirus exposure and HLA in healthy donors. Study conclusions and caveats: Some TCR beta chains (roughly 160 of them) were listed as cytomegalovirus-associated.

V and J are TRBV11-2 and TRBJ2-7; D is perhaps TRBD2 (6 bases). This TCR derives from a man aged 40-49 years in good health and CMV-seropositive. The sample comprised PBMCs. The CDR3: CASSTGTSSYEQYF. The DNA for the CDR3 is TGTGCCAGCAGCACCGGGACTTCTTCCTACGAGCAGTACTTC.